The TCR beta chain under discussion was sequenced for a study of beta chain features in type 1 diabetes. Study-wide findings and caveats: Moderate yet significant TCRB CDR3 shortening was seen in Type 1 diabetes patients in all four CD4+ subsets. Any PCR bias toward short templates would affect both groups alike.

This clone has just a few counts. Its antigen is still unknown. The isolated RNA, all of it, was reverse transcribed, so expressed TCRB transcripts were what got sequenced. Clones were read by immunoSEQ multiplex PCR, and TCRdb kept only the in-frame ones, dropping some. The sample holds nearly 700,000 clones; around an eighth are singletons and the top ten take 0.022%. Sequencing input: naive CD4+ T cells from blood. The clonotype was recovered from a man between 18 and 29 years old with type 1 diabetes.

CDR3 region: CASSSLDTEAFF. The CDR3 coding sequence is TGTGCCAGCAGTTCTCTGGACACTGAAGCTTTCTTT. The chain carries TRBV6-5 and TRBJ1-1; no firm D call. This CDR3 is 12 amino acids long. V was pared by 4 bases and J by 3 bases, with 6 bases between. The germline gives CDR1 MNHEY, CDR2 SVGAGI.